The 15 T cell receptor beta chains in this list originate from one sample, sequenced in a study of T cells expressing NK-cell markers. TCRdb re-analyzed the 5' RACE reads; it lists each CDR3 protein once, without DNA. This sample contains approximately 550,000 distinct CDR3 sequences. Sequenced input: blood T cells: a sorted CD56 or NKG2C T cell subset, CD4+ or CD8+ T cells, or bulk PBMC T cells (not recorded which). These receptors were collected from a man younger than 30 in good health.

This chain uses TRBV12-5 with TRBJ2-5; with no DNA, the TCRdb D assignment of TRBD1 cannot be verified. Germline assignment: CDR1 LGHNT and CDR2 FRNRAP. The CDR3 totals 13 residues. This CDR3 is CASGLDALGTQYF.

The rearrangement uses TRBV11-2 and TRBJ1-6; TCRdb designates TRBD1, a call that cannot be tested without DNA. The CDR3 loop spans 14 amino acids. CDR1 and CDR2 (germline): SGHAT, FQNNGV. The CDR3 region is CASSFGQENSPLHF.

This chain links TRBV5-1 with TRBJ2-2; TCRdb proposes TRBD2, but this gene call is untestable without DNA. Germline lookup yields CDR1 SGHRS and CDR2 YFSETQ. The CDR3 is made up of 16 amino acids. CDR3 protein: CASSWLAGGATGELFF.

V and J are TRBV4-3 and TRBJ2-7; absent DNA, TCRdb's TRBD1 call cannot be checked. Per the germline V gene, CDR1 is LGHNA and CDR2 is YSLEER. The CDR3 has 15 residues. The CDR3 sequence is CASSQGVAAAYEQYF.

The rearrangement joins TRBV29-1 to TRBJ1-2. This CDR3 has 12 amino acids. The V gene's germline CDR1 is SQVTM and CDR2 ANQGSEA. CDR3 residues: CSVPSPYYGYTF.

The chain is built from TRBV6-2 or TRBV6-3 and TRBJ2-7. The CDR3 covers 15 residues. Germline loops: CDR1 MNHEY, CDR2 SVGEGT. CDR3 region: CASSRLLLTPDEQYF.

The rearrangement links TRBV12-3 or TRBV12-4 to TRBJ2-2; absent DNA, TCRdb's TRBD1 call cannot be checked. There are 17 residues in the CDR3. CDR3 in amino acids: CASRIPGQGILSGELFF.

This chain joins TRBV30 and TRBJ1-6; without DNA, the TCRdb call of TRBD1 cannot be checked. Germline values: CDR1 GTSNPN, CDR2 SVGIG (reference sequence). The CDR3 is 16 amino acids. The CDR3 is CAWSWGSSSYNSPLHF.

This chain connects TRBV6-1 to TRBJ2-1; checking the TCRdb D call of TRBD2 is not possible without DNA. The CDR3 spans 19 residues. The germline V gene has CDR1 MNHNS and CDR2 SASEGT. CDR3 in amino acids: CASSEGGRGLAGFYNEQFF.

V usage is TRBV20-1 and J usage is TRBJ2-1; TCRdb lists TRBD2, though no DNA is available to test this call. The CDR3 consists of 18 residues. The germline CDR1 and CDR2 sequences are DFQATT and SNEGSKA (reference sequence). CDR3 sequence: CSASPISGGMHSYNEQFF.

This chain links TRBV7-8 with TRBJ1-3. Germline CDR1 is SGHVS and CDR2 is FQNEAQ. The CDR3 is made up of 13 amino acids. This CDR3 reads CASSLIGENTIYF.

This chain uses TRBV12-3 or TRBV12-4 with TRBJ2-5; the D call of TRBD1 rests on TCRdb alone, since no DNA is present to check it. CDR3 length: 14 residues. CDR3 amino acids: CASSGQGRQETQYF.

V is TRBV5-1 and J is TRBJ2-3. Germline loops: CDR1 SGHRS, CDR2 YFSETQ. This CDR3 is 14 amino acids long. The CDR3 reads CASSFAAKGDTQYF.

The chain couples TRBV6-1 to TRBJ1-3. The CDR3 has 15 amino acids. Germline CDR1 is MNHNS and CDR2 is SASEGT. The CDR3 region is CASRRGQVSGNTIYF.

The chain combines TRBV12-3 or TRBV12-4 with TRBJ2-2; TCRdb gives TRBD1 as the D gene, but with no DNA this cannot be confirmed. The CDR3 extends over 16 amino acids. CDR3 residues: CASSSLGTGETGELFF.